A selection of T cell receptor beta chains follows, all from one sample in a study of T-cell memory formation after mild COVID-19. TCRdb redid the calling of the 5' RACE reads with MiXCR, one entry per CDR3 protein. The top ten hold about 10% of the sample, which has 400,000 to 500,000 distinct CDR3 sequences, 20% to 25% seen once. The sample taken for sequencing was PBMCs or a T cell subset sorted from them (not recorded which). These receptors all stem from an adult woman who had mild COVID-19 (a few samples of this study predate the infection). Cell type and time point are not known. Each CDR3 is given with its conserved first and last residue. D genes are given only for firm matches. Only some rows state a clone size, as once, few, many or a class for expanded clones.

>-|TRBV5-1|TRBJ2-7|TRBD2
CASSRGLAGGPSSYEQYF
TGCGCCAGCAGCAGGGGACTAGCGGGAGGGCCAAGTTCCTACGAGCAGTACTTC
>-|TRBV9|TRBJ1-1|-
CASSPLLYMNTEAFF
TGTGCCAGCAGCCCTCTCTTGTATATGAACACTGAAGCTTTCTTT
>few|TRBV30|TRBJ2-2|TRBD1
CAWSRDRAGELFF
TGTGCCTGGAGTCGGGACAGGGCCGGGGAGCTGTTTTTT
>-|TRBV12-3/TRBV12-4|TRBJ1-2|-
CASSLGVGSTSGYTF
TGTGCCAGCAGTTTAGGCGTCGGGTCCACAAGTGGCTACACCTTC
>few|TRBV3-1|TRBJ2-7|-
CASSQDPRSAYEQYF
TGTGCCAGCAGCCAAGATCCCAGGTCTGCCTACGAGCAGTACTTC
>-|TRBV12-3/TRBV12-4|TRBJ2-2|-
CASSQIRELFF
TGTGCCAGCAGCCAGATTCGGGAGCTGTTTTTT
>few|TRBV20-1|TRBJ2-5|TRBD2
CSARAGGESQETQYF
TGCAGTGCTAGAGCCGGGGGGGAAAGCCAAGAGACCCAGTACTTC
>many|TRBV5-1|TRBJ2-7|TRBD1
CASSVTGIEQYF
TGCGCCAGCAGCGTGACAGGGATCGAGCAGTACTTC
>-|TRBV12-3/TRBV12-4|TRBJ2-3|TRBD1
CASSLSTGNARTDTQYF
TGTGCCAGCAGTTTATCGACAGGGAACGCAAGGACAGATACGCAGTATTTT
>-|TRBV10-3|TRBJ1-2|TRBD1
CAISESYQVDRVTGYTF
TGTGCCATCAGTGAGTCTTATCAGGTGGACAGGGTCACCGGCTACACCTTC
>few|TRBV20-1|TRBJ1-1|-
CSAKRGGSTEAFF
TGCAGTGCTAAAAGGGGAGGGAGCACTGAAGCTTTCTTT
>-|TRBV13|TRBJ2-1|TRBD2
CASSLGRLADNEQFF
TGTGCCAGCAGCTTAGGCCGGCTAGCGGACAATGAGCAGTTCTTC
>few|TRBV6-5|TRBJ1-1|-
CASIIRVGTLETEAFF
TGTGCCAGCATCATCCGGGTCGGTACCCTGGAAACTGAAGCTTTCTTT
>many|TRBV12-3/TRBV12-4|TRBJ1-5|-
CASSLGDNQPQHF
TGTGCCAGCAGTTTAGGCGATAATCAGCCCCAGCATTTT
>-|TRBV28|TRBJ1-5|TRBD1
CASSFLRTGNQPQHF
TGTGCCAGCAGTTTCCTCCGGACAGGTAATCAGCCCCAGCATTTT
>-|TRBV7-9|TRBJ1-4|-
CASSRGTDEKLFF
TGTGCCAGCAGCCGAGGGACTGATGAAAAACTGTTTTTT
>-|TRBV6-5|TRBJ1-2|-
CASKMGSAYGYTF
TGTGCCAGCAAGATGGGCAGCGCCTATGGCTACACCTTC
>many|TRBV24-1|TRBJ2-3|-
CATSAGSQGPSTDTQYF
TGTGCCACCAGTGCAGGGAGCCAGGGGCCATCCACAGATACGCAGTATTTT
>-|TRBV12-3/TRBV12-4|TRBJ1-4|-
CASTRWGEKLFF
TGTGCCAGCACTCGGTGGGGGGAAAAACTGTTTTTT
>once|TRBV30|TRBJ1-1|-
CAWSVTSNTEAFF
TGTGCCTGGAGTGTAACGAGTAACACTGAAGCTTTCTTT
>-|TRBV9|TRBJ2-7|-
CASSAGGIYEQYF
TGTGCCAGCAGCGCTGGTGGTATCTACGAGCAGTACTTC
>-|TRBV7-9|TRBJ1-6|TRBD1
CASSAWDSGYNSPLHF
TGTGCCAGCAGCGCATGGGACAGTGGGTATAATTCACCCCTCCACTTT
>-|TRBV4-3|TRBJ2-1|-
CASSQDEGSGNNEQFF
TGCGCCAGCAGCCAAGATGAGGGAAGCGGTAACAATGAGCAGTTCTTC
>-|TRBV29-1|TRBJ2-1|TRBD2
CSVVGLAGVRNNEQFF
TGCAGCGTTGTGGGGCTAGCGGGAGTACGGAACAATGAGCAGTTCTTC
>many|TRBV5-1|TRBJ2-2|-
CASSLEAGWGSNTGELFF
TGCGCCAGCAGCTTGGAGGCCGGCTGGGGGTCGAACACCGGGGAGCTGTTTTTT
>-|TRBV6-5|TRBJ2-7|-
CASSYSAGAAYEQYF
TGTGCCAGCAGTTACTCTGCAGGGGCCGCCTACGAGCAGTACTTC
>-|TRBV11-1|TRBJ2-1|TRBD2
CASSLTSGGNYNEQFF
TGTGCCAGCAGCTTAACCAGCGGGGGAAACTACAATGAGCAGTTCTTC
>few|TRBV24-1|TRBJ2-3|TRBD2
CATSDPGRGTSTDTQYF
TGTGCCACCAGTGATCCGGGGCGGGGGACTAGCACAGATACGCAGTATTTT
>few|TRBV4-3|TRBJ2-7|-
CASSQDGAAYEQYF
TGCGCCAGCAGCCAAGATGGGGCCGCCTACGAGCAGTACTTC